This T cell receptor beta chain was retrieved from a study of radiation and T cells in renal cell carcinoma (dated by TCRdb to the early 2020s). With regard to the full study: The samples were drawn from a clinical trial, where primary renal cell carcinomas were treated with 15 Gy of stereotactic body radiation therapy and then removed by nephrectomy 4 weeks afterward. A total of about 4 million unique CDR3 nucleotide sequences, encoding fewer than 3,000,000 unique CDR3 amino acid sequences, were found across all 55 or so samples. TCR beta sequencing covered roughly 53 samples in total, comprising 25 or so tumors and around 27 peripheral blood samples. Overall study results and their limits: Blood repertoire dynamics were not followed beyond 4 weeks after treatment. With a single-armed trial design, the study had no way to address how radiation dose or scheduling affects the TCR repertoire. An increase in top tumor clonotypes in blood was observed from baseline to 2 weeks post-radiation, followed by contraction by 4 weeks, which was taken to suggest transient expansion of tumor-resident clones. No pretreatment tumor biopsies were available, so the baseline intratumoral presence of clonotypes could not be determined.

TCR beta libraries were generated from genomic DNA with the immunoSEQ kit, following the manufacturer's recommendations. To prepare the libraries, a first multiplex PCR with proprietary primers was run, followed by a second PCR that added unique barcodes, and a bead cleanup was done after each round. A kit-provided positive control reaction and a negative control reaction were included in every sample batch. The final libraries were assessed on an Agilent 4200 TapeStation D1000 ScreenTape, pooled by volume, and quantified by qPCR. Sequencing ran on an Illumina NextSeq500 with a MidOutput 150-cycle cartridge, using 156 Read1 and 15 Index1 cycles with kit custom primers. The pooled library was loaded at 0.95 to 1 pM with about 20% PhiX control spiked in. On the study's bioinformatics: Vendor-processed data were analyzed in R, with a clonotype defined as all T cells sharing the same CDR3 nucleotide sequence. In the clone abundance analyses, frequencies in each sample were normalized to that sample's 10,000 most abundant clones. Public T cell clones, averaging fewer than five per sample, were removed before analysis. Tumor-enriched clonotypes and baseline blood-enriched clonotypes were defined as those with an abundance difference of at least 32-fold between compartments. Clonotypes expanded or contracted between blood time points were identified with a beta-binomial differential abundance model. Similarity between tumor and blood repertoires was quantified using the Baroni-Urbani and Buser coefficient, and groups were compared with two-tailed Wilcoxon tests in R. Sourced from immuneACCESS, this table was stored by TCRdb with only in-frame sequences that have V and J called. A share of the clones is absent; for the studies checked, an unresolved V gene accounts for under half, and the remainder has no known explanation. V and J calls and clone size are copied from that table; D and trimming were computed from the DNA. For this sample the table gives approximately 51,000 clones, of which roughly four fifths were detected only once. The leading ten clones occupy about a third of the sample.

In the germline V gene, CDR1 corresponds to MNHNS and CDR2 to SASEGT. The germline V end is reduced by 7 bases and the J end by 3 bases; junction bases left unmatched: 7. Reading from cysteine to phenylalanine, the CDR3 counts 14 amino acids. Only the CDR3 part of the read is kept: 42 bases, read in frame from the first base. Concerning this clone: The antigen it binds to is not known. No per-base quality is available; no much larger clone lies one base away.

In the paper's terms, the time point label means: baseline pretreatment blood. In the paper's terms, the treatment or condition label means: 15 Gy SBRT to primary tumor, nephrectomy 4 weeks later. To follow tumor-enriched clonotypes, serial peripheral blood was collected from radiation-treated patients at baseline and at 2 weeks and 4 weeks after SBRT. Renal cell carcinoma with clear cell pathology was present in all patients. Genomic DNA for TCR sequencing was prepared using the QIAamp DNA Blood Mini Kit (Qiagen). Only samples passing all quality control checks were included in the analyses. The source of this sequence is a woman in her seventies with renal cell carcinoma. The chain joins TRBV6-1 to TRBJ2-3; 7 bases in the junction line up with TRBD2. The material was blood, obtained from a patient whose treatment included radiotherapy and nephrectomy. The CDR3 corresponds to CASKLGGKTDTQYF. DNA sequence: TGTGCCAGCAAGCTGGGGGGGAAGACAGATACGCAGTATTTT.